This T cell receptor beta chain was recovered during a study of blood T cell repertoires in COVID-19. Overall study context: The United States, Italy and Spain were the sources of the acute and convalescent COVID-19 samples. The cDNA or gDNA used as material had been derived from T cells, B-cell-depleted T cells, or PBMCs.

Germline V gene lookup returns CDR1 SGDLS and CDR2 YYNGEE. This CDR3 is built from 15 residues. The ends were cut back, 7 bases at V and 4 bases at J, with 17 bases in the middle. Assay: immunoSEQ multiplex PCR; the TCRdb copy retains only in-frame clones and omits some. The sample gives around 230,000 clones, about nine tenths of which show up once; over 2% is in the top ten. The chain couples TRBV9 to TRBJ2-2; tentatively, D is TRBD1 (5 bases). The sequence was collected from a man aged 25 to 45 who had recovered from COVID-19. Sequences were obtained from peripheral blood. The CDR3 reads CASEKGWGSTGELFF. In DNA form, the CDR3 reads TGTGCCAGCGAAAAGGGGTGGGGAAGCACCGGGGAGCTGTTTTTT.